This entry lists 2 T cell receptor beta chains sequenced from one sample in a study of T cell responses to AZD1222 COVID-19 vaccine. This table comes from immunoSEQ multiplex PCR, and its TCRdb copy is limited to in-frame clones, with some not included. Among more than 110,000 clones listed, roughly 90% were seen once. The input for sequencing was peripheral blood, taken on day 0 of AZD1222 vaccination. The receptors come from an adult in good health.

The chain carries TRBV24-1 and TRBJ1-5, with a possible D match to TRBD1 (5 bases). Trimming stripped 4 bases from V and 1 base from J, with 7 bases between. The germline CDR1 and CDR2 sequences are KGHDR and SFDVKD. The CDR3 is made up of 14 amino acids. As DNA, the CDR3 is TGTGCCACCAGTGAGGGGGGAAGCAATCAGCCCCAGCATTTT. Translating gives CATSEGGSNQPQHF.

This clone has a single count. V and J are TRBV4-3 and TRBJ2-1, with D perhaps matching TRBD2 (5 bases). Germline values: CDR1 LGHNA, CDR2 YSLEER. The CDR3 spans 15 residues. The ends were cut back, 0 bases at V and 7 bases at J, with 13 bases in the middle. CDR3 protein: CASSQDGLRQNEQFF. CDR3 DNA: TGCGCCAGCAGCCAAGATGGACTCCGCCAGAATGAGCAGTTCTTC.